Presented here are 24 T cell receptor beta chains from one specimen sequenced in a study of cytomegalovirus exposure and HLA in healthy donors. The PCR was carried out with 60 Vbeta primers and 13 Jbeta primers. Repertoires were generated with immunoSEQ multiplex PCR, while TCRdb's copy carries only in-frame clones and drops some. The sample shows about 160,000 clones, roughly three quarters of them seen only once. The sample consisted of PBMCs. The receptors derive from a woman in her forties in good health and CMV-seropositive.

This clone has more than one count but fewer than ten. This rearrangement joins TRBV11-2 to TRBJ2-1, with TRBD1 identical over 10 bases. Trimming cost V 5 bases and J 4 bases; bases outside gene matches: 5. Germline V lookup: CDR1 SGHAT, CDR2 FQNNGV. CDR3 length equals 15 residues. The CDR3 DNA reads as TGTGCCAGCAGCCAAGACAGGGGGCCGTACAATGAGCAGTTCTTC. The encoded protein is CASSQDRGPYNEQFF.

V and J are TRBV30 and TRBJ1-2; D not certain. The CDR3 length is 13 residues. The V end was cut by 2 bases, the J end by 5 bases, with 12 bases between. CDR1 is GTSNPN and CDR2 is SVGIG in the germline V gene (reference sequence). In DNA form, the CDR3 reads TGTGCCTGGAGTCCGAGCGTTTCATATGGCTACACCTTC. It codes for CAWSPSVSYGYTF. The full variable domain, in which reference TRBV30 and TRBJ1-2 provide the parts outside the CDR3, is SQTIHQWPATLVQPVGSPLSLECTVEGTSNPNLYWYRQAAGRGLQLLFYSVGIGQISSEVPQNLSASRPQDRQFILSSKKLLLSDSGFYLCAWSPSVSYGYTFGSGTRLTVV.

The chain carries TRBV18 and TRBJ2-7; TRBD1 agrees at 8 bases. Germline V CDR1 and CDR2: KGHSH, LQKENI. This CDR3 spans 16 amino acids. V dropped 3 bases and J dropped 5; count of bases not matched to a gene: 12. DNA of the CDR3: TGTGCCAGCTCACCTCCAGACAGGGGCGCAAGGCACGAGCAGTACTTC. This translates into CASSPPDRGARHEQYF.

The rearrangement uses TRBV25-1 and TRBJ2-1; the D is unclear. The V end was cut by 1 base, the J end by 0 bases, with 7 bases between. The germline gives CDR1 MGHDK, CDR2 SYGVNS. This CDR3 contains 15 residues. CDR3 bases: TGTGCCAGCAGTGAATTTGGTAGCTCCTACAATGAGCAGTTCTTC. This sequence encodes CASSEFGSSYNEQFF. The full variable domain, in which reference TRBV25-1 and TRBJ2-1 provide the parts outside the CDR3, is EADIYQTPRYLVIGTGKKITLECSQTMGHDKMYWYQQDPGMELHLIHYSYGVNSTEKGDLSSESTVSRIRTEHFPLTLESARPSHTSQYLCASSEFGSSYNEQFFGPGTRLTVL.

The chain links TRBV7-9 to TRBJ1-5; 9 bases align to TRBD1. CDR1 SEHNR and CDR2 FQNEAQ come from the germline V gene (reference sequence). The CDR3 is made up of 16 amino acids. V gave up 4 bases and J gave up 7 bases; unmatched junction bases: 11. CDR3 DNA sequence: TGTGCCAGCAGCTCCCAGGCACAGGGGGCCATACAGCCCCAGCATTTT. Protein sequence: CASSSQAQGAIQPQHF.

The chain couples TRBV6-5 to TRBJ2-3; TRBD1 might be the D (5 bases). V was cut by 6 bases and J by 5 bases, with 12 bases left in between. Germline assignment: CDR1 MNHEY and CDR2 SVGAGI. CDR3 length: 13 residues. CDR3: CASRVRVGDTQYF. The CDR3 nucleotides read TGTGCCAGCAGGGTCAGGGTTGGAGATACGCAGTATTTT.

The chain is built from TRBV7-9 and TRBJ1-6, with D hard to call. The germline V gene has CDR1 SEHNR and CDR2 FQNEAQ (reference sequence). Trimming removed 4 bases from V and 7 bases from J, with 5 bases in between. This CDR3 has 12 residues. The CDR3 region is CASSSPNSPLHF. CDR3 DNA sequence: TGTGCCAGCAGCTCCCCGAATTCACCCCTCCACTTT.

The V gene is TRBV28, the J gene TRBJ1-1; TRBD1 aligns across 7 bases. This CDR3 has 11 residues. The germline V gene has CDR1 MDHEN and CDR2 SYDVKM. The V segment lost 11 bases and the J segment 11 bases; nucleotides outside the gene matches: 11. Here the CDR3 DNA reads TGTGCCCTCCACGACAGGGCTTCCGCTTTCTTT. Its translation: CALHDRASAFF.

This sequence joins TRBV5-1 and TRBJ1-5; the D gene is possibly TRBD1 (5 bases). The germline gives CDR1 SGHRS, CDR2 YFSETQ. The V end lost 1 base, the J end lost 5 bases, and 10 bases lay between the germline ends. The CDR3 covers 14 residues. CDR3 nucleotide sequence: TGCGCCAGCAGCTTGTTGGGGGGGGATCAGCCCCAGCATTTT. Translation gives CASSLLGGDQPQHF. Supplemented by reference TRBV5-1 and TRBJ1-5, the full variable domain reads KAGVTQTPRYLIKTRGQQVTLSCSPISGHRSVSWYQQTPGQGLQFLFEYFSETQRNKGNFPGRFSGRQFSNSRSEMNVSTLELGDSALYLCASSLLGGDQPQHFGDGTRLSIL.

This chain uses TRBV2 with TRBJ1-5; D not certain. The CDR3 loop spans 13 amino acids. Trimming stripped 4 bases from V and 4 bases from J, with 8 bases between. Germline V gene lookup returns CDR1 SNHLY and CDR2 FYNNEI. The CDR3 DNA follows: TGTGCCAGCAGTGGGGAGATTAATCAGCCCCAGCATTTT. This translates into CASSGEINQPQHF.

The CDR3 region has the DNA TGTGCCAGCAGCCCATCAGGGTTGGGCTACACCTTC. It specifies CASSPSGLGYTF. The genes are TRBV11-2 and TRBJ1-2; a weak D match, TRBD1 (5 bases). Trimming left V 5 bases short and J 8 bases short, with 12 bases between. CDR1 and CDR2 (germline): SGHAT, FQNNGV. The CDR3 totals 12 residues.

V is TRBV2 and J is TRBJ1-3; D unclear. Trimming shortened V by 1 base and J by 0 bases, and 7 bases separated the two germline ends. The germline gives CDR1 SNHLY, CDR2 FYNNEI. CDR3 length equals 15 residues. The CDR3 sequence: CASSEDSHSGNTIYF. For the CDR3, the DNA is TGTGCCAGCAGTGAAGACTCGCACTCTGGAAACACCATATATTTT. Based on the CDR3 plus reference TRBV2 and TRBJ1-3, the full variable domain is EPEVTQTPSHQVTQMGQEVILRCVPISNHLYFYWYRQILGQKVEFLVSFYNNEISEKSEIFDDQFSVERPDGSNFTLKIRSTKLEDSAMYFCASSEDSHSGNTIYFGEGSWLTVV.

The chain recombines TRBV11-1 with TRBJ1-6; D is unresolved. Trimming shortened V by 3 bases and J by 10 bases, and 13 bases separated the two germline ends. Germline CDR1 SGHAT, CDR2 FQDESV (reference sequence). The CDR3 runs 14 residues. The chain's CDR3 is CASSFAGGSSPLHF. CDR3 in DNA: TGTGCCAGCAGCTTCGCGGGAGGAAGCTCACCCCTCCACTTT.

The gene calls are TRBV5-1 and TRBJ2-7, with a possible D match to TRBD2 (5 bases). V gave up 4 bases and J gave up 4 bases, with 12 bases separating them. Germline V gene data show CDR1 as SGHRS and CDR2 as YFSETQ. The CDR3 has 13 amino acids. CDR3 loop: CASSPDGEYEQYF. The CDR3, as DNA: TGCGCCAGCAGCCCGGATGGGGAGTACGAGCAGTACTTC.

The V and J genes are TRBV15 and TRBJ2-3; D gene unclear. The length of the CDR3 is 14 residues. The germline gives CDR1 LNHNV, CDR2 YYDKDF (reference sequence). V was trimmed by 5 bases and J by 5 bases, leaving 14 bases between them. CDR3 sequence (DNA): TGTGCCACCAGCGAATCCCGGTTGCGAGATACGCAGTATTTT. This codes for CATSESRLRDTQYF. The complete variable domain, with remaining parts taken from reference TRBV15 and TRBJ2-3, reads DAMVIQNPRYQVTQFGKPVTLSCSQTLNHNVMYWYQQKSSQAPKLLFHYYDKDFNNEADTPDNFQSRRPNTSFCFLDIRSPGLGDTAMYLCATSESRLRDTQYFGPGTRLTVL.

Points on this clone: In the same sample, other DNA sequences code for this CDR3. The chain couples TRBV28 to TRBJ1-5, with 7 bases identical to TRBD1. V lost 6 bases to trimming and J lost 6 bases; unmatched junction nucleotides: 2. Germline V CDR1 and CDR2: MDHEN, SYDVKM. The CDR3 spans 12 residues. The CDR3 region has the DNA TGTGCCAGCAGAACAGGGGTTCAGCCCCAGCATTTT. Translation: CASRTGVQPQHF.

This clone came up a few times. The chain couples TRBV5-5 to TRBJ2-7; possible D gene TRBD1, 5 bases. The CDR3 runs to 18 residues. Germline lookup yields CDR1 SGHKS and CDR2 YYEKEE (reference sequence). The V end was cut by 4 bases, the J end by 7 bases, with 30 bases between. CDR3 in DNA: TGTGCCAGCAGCCCAAGACGGCAGCAAAGTCTAGGGGCGAGGGAGCAGTACTTC. Encoded protein: CASSPRRQQSLGAREQYF.

The chain recombines TRBV5-1 with TRBJ2-5; the D gene is possibly TRBD2 (6 bases). The J call may be in error: the DNA end matches TRBJ2-7 better. CDR3 length equals 15 residues. CDR1 SGHRS and CDR2 YFSETQ come from the germline V gene. CDR3 in amino acids: CASSETAGTSYEQYF. The CDR3, as DNA: TGCGCCAGCAGCGAGACAGCGGGTACATCCTACGAGCAGTACTTC.

About this clone: Compared with germline, one end of the junction differs, possibly owing to a read error. The chain uses TRBV28 and TRBJ2-6; 7 bases match TRBD1. The germline CDR1 and CDR2 sequences are MDHEN and SYDVKM. CDR3 length: 18 amino acids. The CDR3: CASSLVNRGTSGANGLTF. The CDR3 DNA sequence: TGTGCCAGCAGTTTGGTTAACAGGGGAACCTCTGGGGCCAACGGCCTGACTTTC.

Notes on this clone: Other DNA sequences within the sample encode an identical CDR3. The rearrangement links TRBV15 to TRBJ1-4; the D gene is possibly TRBD1 (5 bases). Trimming took 4 bases from V and 8 from J, leaving 17 bases between them. This CDR3 is built from 15 residues. Germline V gives CDR1 LNHNV, CDR2 YYDKDF (reference sequence). CDR3 nucleotide sequence: TGTGCCACCAGCACCCGCAGCCGACAGCGAGAAAAACTGTTTTTT. Translation gives CATSTRSRQREKLFF.

The V call is TRBV18, the J call TRBJ1-4; D unclear. There are 14 residues in the CDR3. The V and J ends lost 2 bases and 5 bases respectively, with 9 bases between them. Germline V gene data show CDR1 as KGHSH and CDR2 as LQKENI. In DNA, the CDR3 is TGTGCCAGCTCACCAAGGACTAACAATGAAAAACTGTTTTTT. Its protein is CASSPRTNNEKLFF.

The rearrangement uses TRBV6-1 and TRBJ1-5; D unclear. Trimming removed 5 bases at V and 1 base at J, with 9 bases between. The germline V gene encodes CDR1 MNHNS and CDR2 SASEGT. This CDR3 is built from 14 residues. Here the CDR3 DNA reads TGTGCCAGCAGTTCACCGGGGAGCAATCAGCCCCAGCATTTT. Translated, it gives CASSSPGSNQPQHF.

This clone ranks as medium-sized. V gene TRBV19 combines with J gene TRBJ1-2, with D tentatively TRBD1 (5 bases). The CDR3 totals 14 residues. Trimming removed 0 bases from V and 8 bases from J, with 13 bases in between. In germline, CDR1 is LNHDA, CDR2 SQIVND (reference sequence). In DNA, the CDR3 is TGTGCCAGTAGTATAGATACGCAGGGTGGCGGCTACACCTTC. Its translation is CASSIDTQGGGYTF.

A word on this clone: Different DNA sequences within this sample yield the same CDR3. J is TRBJ1-2 and V is TRBV11-2; D is possibly TRBD1 (6 bases). This CDR3 spans 13 amino acids. CDR1 and CDR2 (germline): SGHAT, FQNNGV. V lost 6 bases and J lost 4, with 12 bases in between. This CDR3 reads CASSPQGSYGYTF. CDR3 sequence (DNA): TGTGCCAGCAGTCCTCAGGGGAGCTATGGCTACACCTTC.